The 24 T cell receptor beta chains reported below all come from one sample, sequenced in a study of T cells after yellow fever vaccination. A single record per CDR3 protein comes from TCRdb applying MiXCR to the 5' RACE reads. The sample contains about 580,000 distinct CDR3 sequences, less than 20% of which appear only once. Material: PBMCs, obtained 4 to 5 days after the first yellow fever vaccination. These receptors originate from a man between 18 and 29 years old who received the YFV17D yellow fever vaccine.

This clonotype was seen a few times. The chain is built from TRBV7-6 and TRBJ2-2; D remains unclear. CDR3 length equals 15 residues. The germline gives CDR1 SGHVS, CDR2 FNYEAQ. V was pared by 2 bases and J by 4 bases, with 11 bases between. CDR3 amino acids: CASSLSPSGTGELFF. The CDR3 coding sequence is TGTGCCAGCAGCTTAAGTCCTTCGGGCACCGGGGAGCTGTTTTTT.

This clonotype was seen more than once but under ten times. V is TRBV7-9 and J is TRBJ1-2; 7 bases map to TRBD1. The CDR3 contains 10 residues. CDR1 and CDR2 from the germline V gene are SEHNR and FQNEAQ (reference sequence). The junction had 3 bases not matched to a gene; V was cut back by 11 bases and J by 6 bases. The CDR3 sequence: CACTGDGYTF. The CDR3 DNA sequence: TGTGCCTGCACAGGGGATGGCTACACCTTC.

The chain carries TRBV9 and TRBJ2-1; 10 bases agree with TRBD2. The CDR3 runs 19 residues. Germline V gene lookup returns CDR1 SGDLS and CDR2 YYNGEE. V lost 0 bases to trimming and J lost 2 bases; unmatched junction nucleotides: 11. In DNA form, the CDR3 reads TGTGCCAGCAGCGTAGAGGGTACACCTAGCGGGGGCCCCTACAATGAGCAGTTCTTC. The encoded protein is CASSVEGTPSGGPYNEQFF.

There are many counts of this clonotype. The gene calls are TRBV12-3 or TRBV12-4 and TRBJ2-1; D remains unclear. Trimming cost V 5 bases and J 2 bases, with 7 bases left between them. This CDR3 has 13 residues. The CDR3, as DNA: TGTGCCAGCAGTCGGTACCCCTACAATGAGCAGTTCTTC. Amino acids: CASSRYPYNEQFF.

The table lists this clonotype with a few counts. The rearrangement links TRBV10-3 to TRBJ1-1; a possible D gene is TRBD1 (5 bases). Germline V gene data show CDR1 as ENHRY and CDR2 as SYGVKD. Trimming cost V 3 bases and J 2 bases, with 13 bases left between them. The CDR3 spans 15 residues. CDR3 in DNA: TGTGCCATCAGTGATTATTCAGGGCTCAACACTGAAGCTTTCTTT. Translation gives CAISDYSGLNTEAFF.

This clonotype showed up just a few times. The chain has TRBV7-9 and TRBJ1-4; no reliable D call. CDR3 length: 16 residues. V lost 6 bases to trimming and J lost 10 bases, with 24 bases between them. Germline CDR1 reads SEHNR; CDR2 reads FQNEAQ (reference sequence). The CDR3 bases are TGTGCCAGCAGATCCGGGGTGGATGGATATCGGGGAAAACTGTTTTTT. This sequence encodes CASRSGVDGYRGKLFF.

This clonotype was seen only a few times. The chain has TRBV5-1 and TRBJ2-5, with TRBD1 matching over 7 bases. This CDR3 comprises 15 residues. CDR1 and CDR2 (germline): SGHRS, YFSETQ. Unmatched junction bases numbered 10, after V lost 4 bases and J lost 4 bases. The CDR3 DNA follows: TGCGCCAGCAGCCACGGGGCAGCAGGGGGAGAGACCCAGTACTTC. Encoded protein: CASSHGAAGGETQYF.

J is TRBJ2-7 and V is TRBV5-1; 7 bases are a match to TRBD1. The CDR3 has 13 amino acids. Germline assignment: CDR1 SGHRS and CDR2 YFSETQ. With V trimmed by 4 bases and J by 7 bases, 8 bases remained unmatched. The CDR3 DNA follows: TGCGCCAGCAGCCAAGGCCGGGACAGAGAGCAGTACTTC. Protein: CASSQGRDREQYF.

This clonotype was detected a few times. The chain recombines TRBV2 with TRBJ2-2; D gene unclear. The CDR3 spans 12 residues. V was cut by 3 bases and J by 6 bases, with 5 bases left in between. The germline CDR1 and CDR2 sequences are SNHLY and FYNNEI. As DNA, the CDR3 is TGTGCCAGCAGTGACGACGCCGGGGAGCTGTTTTTT. Translated, it gives CASSDDAGELFF.

This clonotype was seen a few times. The rearrangement uses TRBV20-1 and TRBJ2-7; 7 bases are shared with TRBD2. CDR3 length: 15 residues. Germline-derived CDR1 and CDR2 are DFQATT and SNEGSKA (reference sequence). With V trimmed by 1 base and J by 0 bases, 6 bases remained unmatched. The CDR3 is CSARVPGGSSYEQYV. The CDR3, as DNA: TGCAGTGCTAGAGTCCCGGGGGGAAGCTCCTACGAGCAGTACGTC.

Only a few counts were recorded for this clonotype. This sequence joins TRBV20-1 and TRBJ2-1; 11 bases line up with TRBD2. Germline V lookup: CDR1 DFQATT, CDR2 SNEGSKA (reference sequence). The CDR3 length is 15 residues. V was pared by 3 bases and J by 9 bases, with 10 bases of the junction left unmatched. The CDR3 region has the DNA TGCAGTGCTAGCCCCGGGCTAGCGGGGGGTGGTGAGCAGTTCTTC. Translating gives CSASPGLAGGGEQFF.

The sample holds a few counts of this clonotype. The chain uses TRBV10-3 and TRBJ2-1, with D possibly TRBD1 on 6 matching bases. The CDR3 has 14 amino acids. The germline V gene has CDR1 ENHRY and CDR2 SYGVKD. V lost 1 base and J 5 bases, leaving 9 bases between the germline ends. CDR3 sequence reads: CAISEYRDNNEQFF. The CDR3 bases are TGTGCCATCAGTGAGTACCGGGACAACAATGAGCAGTTCTTC.

This clonotype occurred many times. This chain links TRBV6-5 with TRBJ1-1; a weak D match, TRBD1 (6 bases). CDR1 is MNHEY, CDR2 SVGAGI, per germline. The CDR3 spans 15 residues. Trimming cost V 0 bases and J 2 bases, with 10 bases left between them. The CDR3 nucleotides are TGTGCCAGCAGTTACTCGGGGGCGCAAAACACTGAAGCTTTCTTT. This translates into CASSYSGAQNTEAFF.

The V and J genes are TRBV12-3 or TRBV12-4 and TRBJ2-4, with 7 bases identical to TRBD1. V shed 6 bases, J shed 7 bases, and the junction held 12 bases outside the gene matches. The CDR3 loop spans 15 amino acids. DNA of the CDR3: TGTGCCAGCAGCCCAGGGGGAAGTCCGGGGAACATTCAGTACTTC. It is translated as CASSPGGSPGNIQYF.

In its sample, this clonotype was seen many times. This rearrangement joins TRBV5-1 to TRBJ1-2; a weak D match, TRBD1 (5 bases). Germline V lookup: CDR1 SGHRS, CDR2 YFSETQ. V was trimmed by 0 bases and J by 4 bases, leaving 10 bases between them. The CDR3 covers 14 residues. CDR3 in amino acids: CASSLGQGAYGYTF. CDR3 sequence (DNA): TGCGCCAGCAGCTTGGGGCAGGGCGCCTATGGCTACACCTTC. The variable domain in full, with the rest retrieved from reference TRBV5-1 and TRBJ1-2, is KAGVTQTPRYLIKTRGQQVTLSCSPISGHRSVSWYQQTPGQGLQFLFEYFSETQRNKGNFPGRFSGRQFSNSRSEMNVSTLELGDSALYLCASSLGQGAYGYTFGSGTRLTVV.

This clonotype was observed a single time. This chain links TRBV5-4 with TRBJ1-4; 10 nucleotides agree with TRBD1. Looked up from germline, CDR1 is SGHNT and CDR2 is YYREEE (reference sequence). V lost 5 bases, J lost 6 bases, and 1 base stayed unmatched. The CDR3 loop spans 13 amino acids. The CDR3 region has the DNA TGTGCCAGCAGAGGACAGGGGGATGAAAAACTGTTTTTT. Its protein is CASRGQGDEKLFF.

This chain joins TRBV12-3 or TRBV12-4 and TRBJ1-4, with D uncertain. This CDR3 comprises 15 residues. V gave up 6 bases and J gave up 7 bases, with 18 bases separating them. In DNA form, the CDR3 reads TGTGCCAGCAGGGGAGATGAGGGCGGAATTGAAAAACTGTTTTTT. Translation: CASRGDEGGIEKLFF.

J is TRBJ1-4 and V is TRBV12-3 or TRBV12-4; TRBD1 is a possible D gene (5 bases). The CDR3 is 14 amino acids. Trimming shortened V by 3 bases and J by 14 bases, and 19 bases separated the two germline ends. This chain's CDR3 is CASSLSFGRQPLFF. CDR3 nucleotide sequence: TGTGCCAGCAGTTTGTCCTTCGGTCGACAGCCGCTGTTTTTT.

This clonotype was counted a few times. The chain couples TRBV7-9 to TRBJ2-7; a weak D match, TRBD2 (6 bases). Germline V gene lookup returns CDR1 SEHNR and CDR2 FQNEAQ (reference sequence). The CDR3 has 12 residues. Trimming pared 5 bases from V and 3 bases from J, leaving 8 bases between. The CDR3 reads CASSRLGYEQYF. The CDR3 nucleotides read TGTGCCAGCAGCCGACTAGGCTACGAGCAGTACTTC.

In this sample, this clonotype turned up a few times. This rearrangement joins TRBV4-3 to TRBJ2-1; maybe TRBD2 (7 bases). The CDR3 covers 20 residues. The V end was cut by 0 bases, the J end by 6 bases, with 27 bases between. The germline V gene has CDR1 LGHNA and CDR2 YSLEER. The CDR3 DNA follows: TGCGCCAGCAGCCAAGAACCCGGGGGGCGAACATCTTTTGGTTTCAATGAGCAGTTCTTC. Translated, it gives CASSQEPGGRTSFGFNEQFF.

With respect to this clonotype: A much more abundant neighbour one base away suggests this may be a read error. V gene TRBV7-3 combines with J gene TRBJ2-6; possible D gene TRBD1, 5 bases. Germline CDR1 SGHTA, CDR2 FQGTGA. There are 15 residues in the CDR3. The V end lost 5 bases, the J end lost 2 bases, and 10 bases lay between the germline ends. This CDR3 reads CASSPQGPGANVLTF. In DNA, the CDR3 is TGTGCCAGCAGCCCCCAGGGCCCTGGGGCCAACGTCCTGACTTTC.

The chain combines TRBV29-1 with TRBJ1-2, with TRBD1 as a possible D gene (5 bases). V was pared by 3 bases and J by 3 bases, with 17 bases between. The CDR3 covers 15 residues. Germline CDR1 and CDR2: SQVTM and ANQGSEA. CDR3 residues: CSVETNPGRDYGYTF. The DNA for the CDR3 is TGCAGCGTTGAGACGAACCCGGGACGGGACTATGGCTACACCTTC.

This clonotype showed up just a few times. The rearrangement joins TRBV4-2 to TRBJ1-2, with D possibly TRBD1 on 5 matching bases. V dropped 3 bases and J dropped 3 bases, with 17 bases sitting between them. The CDR3 sequence is 16 residues long. Germline V lookup: CDR1 LGHNA, CDR2 YNFKEQ. The CDR3, as DNA: TGTGCCAGCAGCCATGGGCTGGGACGGACATACTATGGCTACACCTTC. As protein: CASSHGLGRTYYGYTF.

The V call is TRBV20-1, the J call TRBJ2-1, with 7 bases matching TRBD1. Per the germline V gene, CDR1 is DFQATT and CDR2 is SNEGSKA (reference sequence). With V trimmed by 5 bases and J by 8 bases, 15 bases remained unmatched. The CDR3 totals 15 residues. The CDR3 region is CSAPPGQLGKDEQFF. The CDR3 coding sequence is TGCAGTGCTCCCCCGGGACAGTTGGGAAAAGATGAGCAGTTCTTC.